Detailed here is one T cell receptor (beta chain). Its antigen is not known. This entry belongs to a study of cytomegalovirus exposure and HLA in healthy donors. Across the study: Within the Caucasian-associated ancestry cluster were 81% of the approximately 400 genotyped donors.

Broader study findings: Earlier analysis yielded a pattern in which most TCR beta V segments were productive about 87% or about 30% of the time. A later analysis showed that HLA-associated TCR beta chains had undergone more clonal expansion than equally common others.

Germline CDR1 LNHDA, CDR2 SQIVND (reference sequence). This CDR3 is built from 15 residues. J gave up 4 bases and V 6 bases, and 9 bases lay outside the gene matches. The PCR ran on 60 Vbeta and 13 Jbeta primers. Clones were sequenced by immunoSEQ multiplex PCR, and TCRdb holds only the in-frame ones, with some missing. This sample's table has about 130,000 clones. This clonotype originated in a woman aged 60 to 75 in good health and CMV-seronegative. The sample was PBMCs. The chain couples TRBV19 to TRBJ1-2, with 9 bases that match TRBD1. CDR3 sequence: CASRTQGQGFYGYTF. As DNA, the CDR3 is TGTGCCAGTAGGACGCAGGGACAGGGTTTCTATGGCTACACCTTC.